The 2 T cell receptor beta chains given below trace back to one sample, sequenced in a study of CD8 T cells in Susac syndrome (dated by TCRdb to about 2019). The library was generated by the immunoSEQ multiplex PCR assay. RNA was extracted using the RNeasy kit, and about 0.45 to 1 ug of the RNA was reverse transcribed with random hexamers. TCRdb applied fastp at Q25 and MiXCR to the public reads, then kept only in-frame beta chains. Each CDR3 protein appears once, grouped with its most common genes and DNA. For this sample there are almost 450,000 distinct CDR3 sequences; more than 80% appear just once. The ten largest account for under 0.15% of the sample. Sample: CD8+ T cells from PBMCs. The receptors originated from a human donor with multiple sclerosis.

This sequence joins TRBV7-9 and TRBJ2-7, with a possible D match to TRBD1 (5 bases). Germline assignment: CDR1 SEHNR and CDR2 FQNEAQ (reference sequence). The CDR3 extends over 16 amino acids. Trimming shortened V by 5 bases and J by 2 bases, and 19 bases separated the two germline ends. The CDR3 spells CASSPRPGRDPYEQYF. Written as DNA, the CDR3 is TGTGCCAGCAGCCCCCGCCCGGGCAGGGATCCCTACGAGCAGTACTTC.

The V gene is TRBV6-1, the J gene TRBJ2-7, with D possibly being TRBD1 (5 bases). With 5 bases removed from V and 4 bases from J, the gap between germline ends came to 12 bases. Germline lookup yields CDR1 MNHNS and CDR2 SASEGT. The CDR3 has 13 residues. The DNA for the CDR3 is TGTGCCAGCAGTTGGGGCAGTCTTTACGAGCAGTACTTC. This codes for CASSWGSLYEQYF.